This T cell receptor beta chain stems from a study of blood T cell repertoires in COVID-19. Study background: Italy, Spain and the United States were the sources of the convalescent and acute COVID-19 samples. T cells, B-cell-depleted T cells, or PBMCs supplied cDNA or gDNA.

Per the original data handling: Quantification of nucleated cells was approximated via reference gene primer amplification. TCRdb's table, derived via immunoSEQ multiplex PCR, lists solely in-frame clones and lacks some. The V and J calls and the clone size are those of that table, but D and trimming were determined from the DNA. The sample holds about 35,000 clones, under 85% seen once. The V end was cut by 0 bases, the J end by 3 bases, with 10 bases between. The CDR3 length is 15 residues. CDR1 and CDR2 from the germline V gene are KGHDR and SFDVKD. The TCR originated in a man older than 75 with acute or convalescent COVID-19. The chain couples TRBV24-1 to TRBJ1-2; no firm D call. The source material was peripheral blood. CDR3: CATSDLLSGHYGYTF. The CDR3 DNA follows: TGTGCCACCAGTGATTTGCTGAGTGGGCACTATGGCTACACCTTC.